The rows below give T cell receptor beta chains drawn from one sample of a study of spatial heterogeneity in lung cancer. MiXCR, applied by TCRdb to the 5' RACE reads, yields one record per CDR3 protein. In the table there are about 50,000 distinct CDR3 sequences, 7.5% to 8% of which are singletons. The specimen comprised PBMCs, sampled at surgery. These receptors all come from a female donor with early-stage non-small cell lung cancer. The CDR3 runs from the conserved cysteine through the conserved F or W. The order of the fields is V gene, J gene, D gene, clone size, CDR3 protein, CDR3 DNA. The D gene is left open where the match is weak. Clone size is not always given. Where it is, it says once, few, many or a class for expanded clones.

V gene: TRBV12-3/TRBV12-4; J gene: TRBJ2-1; D gene: .; clone size: many; CDR3 protein: CASSLSGYNEQFF; CDR3 DNA: TGTGCCAGCAGTTTATCGGGGTACAATGAGCAGTTCTTC
V gene: TRBV19; J gene: TRBJ2-7; D gene: TRBD1; clone size: .; CDR3 protein: CASSIPGQGAPEQYF; CDR3 DNA: TGTGCCAGTAGTATTCCGGGACAGGGGGCGCCTGAGCAGTACTTC
V gene: TRBV11-2; J gene: TRBJ1-6; D gene: TRBD1; clone size: many; CDR3 protein: CASSSQSGQNSPLHF; CDR3 DNA: TGTGCCAGCAGCTCCCAGTCGGGACAGAATTCACCCCTCCACTTT
V gene: TRBV7-9; J gene: TRBJ2-7; D gene: .; clone size: few; CDR3 protein: CASSLPKTGRSAYEQYF; CDR3 DNA: TGTGCCAGCAGCTTACCTAAAACAGGGCGTAGCGCCTACGAGCAGTACTTC
V gene: TRBV11-2; J gene: TRBJ2-7; D gene: .; clone size: few; CDR3 protein: CASSLMNSNSYEQYF; CDR3 DNA: TGTGCCAGCAGCCTTATGAACAGTAACTCCTACGAGCAGTACTTC
V gene: TRBV12-3/TRBV12-4; J gene: TRBJ2-1; D gene: .; clone size: few; CDR3 protein: CASSLPRGAHRYNEQFF; CDR3 DNA: TGTGCCAGCAGTTTACCTCGGGGGGCGCATCGCTACAATGAGCAGTTCTTC
V gene: TRBV6-2/TRBV6-3; J gene: TRBJ2-5; D gene: .; clone size: .; CDR3 protein: CASVSGPLQETQYF; CDR3 DNA: TGTGCCAGTGTCTCTGGGCCTTTACAAGAGACCCAGTACTTC
V gene: TRBV2; J gene: TRBJ1-5; D gene: TRBD1; clone size: few; CDR3 protein: CASSWSGTAGQPQHF; CDR3 DNA: TGTGCCAGCAGTTGGTCCGGGACAGCAGGCCAGCCCCAGCATTTT
V gene: TRBV5-6; J gene: TRBJ1-5; D gene: .; clone size: .; CDR3 protein: CASTFGQTNQPQHF; CDR3 DNA: TGTGCCAGCACCTTCGGGCAGACAAATCAGCCCCAGCATTTT
V gene: TRBV10-3; J gene: TRBJ1-1; D gene: .; clone size: many; CDR3 protein: CAIRETRGREPEAFF; CDR3 DNA: TGTGCCATCAGGGAGACCCGAGGTAGAGAGCCTGAAGCTTTCTTT
V gene: TRBV6-5; J gene: TRBJ2-5; D gene: TRBD2; clone size: few; CDR3 protein: CASTGLAGGLGETQYF; CDR3 DNA: TGTGCCAGCACCGGACTAGCGGGGGGGTTGGGAGAGACCCAGTACTTC
V gene: TRBV12-3/TRBV12-4; J gene: TRBJ1-3; D gene: .; clone size: .; CDR3 protein: CASSPRTASGNTIYF; CDR3 DNA: TGTGCCAGCAGTCCTAGGACAGCATCTGGAAACACCATATATTTT
V gene: TRBV6-2/TRBV6-3; J gene: TRBJ2-7; D gene: .; clone size: .; CDR3 protein: CASALQHTYEQYF; CDR3 DNA: TGTGCCAGTGCTTTGCAGCACACCTACGAGCAGTACTTC
V gene: TRBV7-2; J gene: TRBJ2-1; D gene: .; clone size: many; CDR3 protein: CASSLAPGWHNEQFF; CDR3 DNA: TGTGCCAGCAGCTTAGCCCCAGGGTGGCACAATGAGCAGTTCTTC
V gene: TRBV24-1; J gene: TRBJ2-3; D gene: TRBD1; clone size: many; CDR3 protein: CATSDSTWQGVTDTQYF; CDR3 DNA: TGTGCCACCAGTGATAGTACTTGGCAGGGGGTCACAGATACGCAGTATTTT
V gene: TRBV10-3; J gene: TRBJ2-3; D gene: .; clone size: many; CDR3 protein: CAISESTASTDTQYF; CDR3 DNA: TGTGCCATCAGTGAGTCGACAGCTAGCACAGATACGCAGTATTTT
V gene: TRBV20-1; J gene: TRBJ1-4; D gene: .; clone size: medium-sized; CDR3 protein: CSATQDSATNEKLFF; CDR3 DNA: TGCAGTGCTACCCAGGACAGTGCAACTAATGAAAAACTGTTTTTT
V gene: TRBV28; J gene: TRBJ1-1; D gene: .; clone size: .; CDR3 protein: CASSFLDPERNTEAFF; CDR3 DNA: TGTGCCAGCAGTTTCCTTGATCCGGAACGTAACACTGAAGCTTTCTTT
V gene: TRBV5-5; J gene: TRBJ1-5; D gene: .; clone size: few; CDR3 protein: CASSLEVVRVGSNQPQHF; CDR3 DNA: TGTGCCAGCAGCTTGGAAGTAGTCAGGGTAGGGAGCAATCAGCCCCAGCATTTT
V gene: TRBV27; J gene: TRBJ1-2; D gene: .; clone size: many; CDR3 protein: CASSLMWGNHGYTF; CDR3 DNA: TGTGCCAGCAGTTTAATGTGGGGCAACCATGGCTACACCTTC
V gene: TRBV7-9; J gene: TRBJ2-2; D gene: TRBD2; clone size: many; CDR3 protein: CASSLARGTTLQGPTGELFF; CDR3 DNA: TGTGCCAGCAGCTTAGCGCGTGGGACTACGCTGCAGGGACCTACCGGGGAGCTGTTTTTT
V gene: TRBV5-6; J gene: TRBJ2-5; D gene: .; clone size: .; CDR3 protein: CASSLAGRGQETRYF; CDR3 DNA: TGTGCCAGCAGCTTGGCCGGGAGGGGGCAAGAGACCCGGTACTTC
V gene: TRBV4-3; J gene: TRBJ2-3; D gene: .; clone size: few; CDR3 protein: CASSQVGGTGSFGSDTQYF; CDR3 DNA: TGCGCCAGCAGCCAAGTGGGAGGGACAGGAAGCTTTGGGTCAGATACGCAGTATTTT
V gene: TRBV19; J gene: TRBJ2-3; D gene: .; clone size: few; CDR3 protein: CASSMELSTDTQYF; CDR3 DNA: TGTGCCAGTAGTATGGAACTGAGCACAGATACGCAGTATTTT
V gene: TRBV19; J gene: TRBJ2-1; D gene: .; clone size: many; CDR3 protein: CASSGPRLNEQFF; CDR3 DNA: TGTGCCAGTAGTGGCCCTAGGCTGAATGAGCAGTTCTTC
V gene: TRBV9; J gene: TRBJ1-5; D gene: .; clone size: medium-sized; CDR3 protein: CASSGSQVGPQHF; CDR3 DNA: TGTGCCAGCAGCGGATCACAGGTTGGGCCCCAGCATTTT
V gene: TRBV20-1; J gene: TRBJ2-3; D gene: .; clone size: .; CDR3 protein: CSASVRGQNTDTQYF; CDR3 DNA: TGCAGTGCTTCTGTCCGTGGGCAGAACACAGATACGCAGTATTTT
V gene: TRBV7-8; J gene: TRBJ2-1; D gene: .; clone size: .; CDR3 protein: CASSSRGTLNWDEQFF; CDR3 DNA: TGTGCCAGCAGCTCGCGAGGGACCCTAAACTGGGATGAGCAGTTCTTC
V gene: TRBV5-4; J gene: TRBJ2-3; D gene: TRBD2; clone size: many; CDR3 protein: CASSSGLAGGGDTQYF; CDR3 DNA: TGTGCCAGCAGCTCGGGACTAGCGGGGGGGGGCGATACGCAGTATTTT
V gene: TRBV25-1; J gene: TRBJ2-7; D gene: .; clone size: many; CDR3 protein: CASSASYEQYF; CDR3 DNA: TGTGCCAGCAGTGCCTCCTACGAGCAGTACTTC
V gene: TRBV20-1; J gene: TRBJ2-7; D gene: TRBD2; clone size: few; CDR3 protein: CSASGGEIFSGQYF; CDR3 DNA: TGCAGTGCTAGCGGGGGGGAAATCTTCTCCGGGCAGTACTTC
V gene: TRBV6-5; J gene: TRBJ2-2; D gene: .; clone size: few; CDR3 protein: CASTGTYTGELFF; CDR3 DNA: TGTGCCAGCACCGGGACATACACCGGGGAGCTGTTTTTT
V gene: TRBV5-1; J gene: TRBJ2-5; D gene: TRBD1; clone size: .; CDR3 protein: CASSRGTGDQETQYF; CDR3 DNA: TGCGCCAGCAGCAGAGGGACAGGGGATCAAGAGACCCAGTACTTC
V gene: TRBV7-9; J gene: TRBJ2-7; D gene: .; clone size: .; CDR3 protein: CASSRTTGSSTGEQYF; CDR3 DNA: TGTGCCAGCAGCCGAACCACAGGGTCCAGTACGGGCGAGCAGTACTTC
V gene: TRBV5-1; J gene: TRBJ2-3; D gene: TRBD2; clone size: .; CDR3 protein: CASSSLTSGGTDTQYF; CDR3 DNA: TGCGCCAGCAGCTCACTTACTAGCGGGGGGACAGATACGCAGTATTTT
V gene: TRBV5-4; J gene: TRBJ2-7; D gene: TRBD1; clone size: few; CDR3 protein: CASSPGQGLYEQYF; CDR3 DNA: TGTGCCAGCAGCCCGGGACAGGGGCTATACGAGCAGTACTTC
V gene: TRBV30; J gene: TRBJ2-1; D gene: .; clone size: .; CDR3 protein: CAWTRGQYNEQFF; CDR3 DNA: TGTGCCTGGACCCGTGGACAGTACAATGAGCAGTTCTTC
V gene: TRBV28; J gene: TRBJ1-2; D gene: .; clone size: few; CDR3 protein: CASSEHTAGTLYGYTF; CDR3 DNA: TGTGCCAGCAGCGAACATACGGCCGGGACCCTCTATGGCTACACCTTC
V gene: TRBV30; J gene: TRBJ2-3; D gene: .; clone size: few; CDR3 protein: CAWSGGSDLADTQYF; CDR3 DNA: TGTGCCTGGAGTGGGGGGTCGGACCTCGCAGATACGCAGTATTTT
V gene: TRBV20-1; J gene: TRBJ2-7; D gene: .; clone size: many; CDR3 protein: CSAREANSYEQYF; CDR3 DNA: TGCAGTGCTAGAGAGGCCAACTCCTACGAGCAGTACTTC
V gene: TRBV24-1; J gene: TRBJ2-1; D gene: .; clone size: few; CDR3 protein: CATSDPGGKNEQFF; CDR3 DNA: TGTGCCACCAGTGACCCCGGTGGTAAGAATGAGCAGTTCTTC
V gene: TRBV7-9; J gene: TRBJ1-3; D gene: TRBD1; clone size: .; CDR3 protein: CAIMLGTEHSGNTIYF; CDR3 DNA: TGTGCCATCATGTTAGGGACAGAGCATTCTGGAAACACCATATATTTT
V gene: TRBV20-1; J gene: TRBJ2-4; D gene: TRBD2; clone size: few; CDR3 protein: CSACRSRRLAGASAKNIQYF; CDR3 DNA: TGCAGTGCTTGCCGCAGCCGTAGACTAGCGGGGGCCTCAGCCAAAAACATTCAGTACTTC
V gene: TRBV4-2; J gene: TRBJ2-2; D gene: .; clone size: few; CDR3 protein: CASSLGRDVLGPGELFF; CDR3 DNA: TGTGCCAGCAGCCTGGGCCGGGACGTTCTAGGCCCCGGGGAGCTGTTTTTT
V gene: TRBV20-1; J gene: TRBJ2-7; D gene: TRBD2; clone size: many; CDR3 protein: CSAGGLAGAGSQQYF; CDR3 DNA: TGCAGTGCTGGGGGACTAGCGGGGGCCGGTAGTCAGCAGTACTTC
V gene: TRBV27; J gene: TRBJ2-1; D gene: .; clone size: few; CDR3 protein: CASSFIWGDNEQFF; CDR3 DNA: TGTGCCAGCAGTTTTATATGGGGGGACAATGAGCAGTTCTTC
V gene: TRBV15; J gene: TRBJ2-7; D gene: TRBD1; clone size: many; CDR3 protein: CATSRDKTGYEQYF; CDR3 DNA: TGTGCCACCAGCAGAGACAAGACAGGGTACGAGCAGTACTTC
V gene: TRBV6-1; J gene: TRBJ1-5; D gene: TRBD1; clone size: .; CDR3 protein: CASRQGWGNQPQHF; CDR3 DNA: TGTGCCAGCCGACAGGGCTGGGGCAATCAGCCCCAGCATTTT